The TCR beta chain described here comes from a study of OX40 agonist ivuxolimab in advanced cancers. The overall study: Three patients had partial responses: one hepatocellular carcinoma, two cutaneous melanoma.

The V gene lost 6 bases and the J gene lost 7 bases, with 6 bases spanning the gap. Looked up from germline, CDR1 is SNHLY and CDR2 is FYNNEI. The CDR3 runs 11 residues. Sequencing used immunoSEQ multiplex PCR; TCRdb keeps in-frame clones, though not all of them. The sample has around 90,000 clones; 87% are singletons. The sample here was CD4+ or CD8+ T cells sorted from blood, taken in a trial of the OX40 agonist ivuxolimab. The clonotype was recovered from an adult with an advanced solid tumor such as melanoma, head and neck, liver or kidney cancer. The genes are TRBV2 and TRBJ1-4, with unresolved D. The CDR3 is CASSFTEKLFF. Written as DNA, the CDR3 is TGTGCCAGCAGCTTCACTGAAAAACTGTTTTTT.